These 9 T cell receptor beta chains share one sample of origin, sequenced in a study of shared clonotypes between healthy human individuals. Generated by immunoSEQ multiplex PCR, the TCRdb table keeps only in-frame clones and is missing some. The sample includes about 680,000 clones, about two thirds seen only once; the top ten take 1.8%. Sequenced material: memory CD4+ T cells sorted from blood. Subset indicated: CD45RA-negative fraction. The receptor set was obtained from a woman aged 30 to 39 in good health.

The chain carries TRBV7-3 and TRBJ2-2, with 9 bases matching TRBD1. The CDR3 runs to 14 residues. Trimming removed 4 bases from V and 7 bases from J; junction bases left unmatched: 4. From germline, CDR1 is SGHTA and CDR2 FQGTGA. This CDR3 is CASSSQGAGGELFF. CDR3 coding DNA: TGTGCCAGCAGCTCACAGGGGGCAGGCGGGGAGCTGTTTTTT.

This clone was detected a few times. This sequence joins TRBV11-2 and TRBJ1-2; no reliable D call. Trimming left V 5 bases short and J 13 bases short, with 17 bases between. The germline CDR1 and CDR2 sequences are SGHAT and FQNNGV. The CDR3 extends over 12 amino acids. CDR3 residues: CASSPRRELSTF. The CDR3 DNA is TGTGCCAGCAGCCCACGAAGGGAACTCTCCACCTTC.

This chain uses TRBV11-3 with TRBJ1-2, with TRBD1 as a possible D gene (5 bases). The V gene lost 1 base and the J gene lost 1 base, with 10 bases spanning the gap. The CDR3 consists of 15 residues. Per germline, CDR1 SGHNT and CDR2 YENEEA. In DNA, the CDR3 is TGTGCCAGCAGCTTAGGGCAGGGTCTTAACTATGGCTACACCTTC. Residues: CASSLGQGLNYGYTF.

In the case of this clone: Different DNA sequences within this sample yield the same CDR3. The rearrangement links TRBV7-3 to TRBJ1-1; D remains ambiguous. This CDR3 contains 13 residues. Between the trimmed V and J ends, which lost 2 bases and 3 bases, there was a span of 7 bases. CDR1 is SGHTA, CDR2 FQGTGA, per germline. DNA for the CDR3: TGTGCCAGCAGCTTAGGGGAGGACACTGAAGCTTTCTTT. It codes for CASSLGEDTEAFF.

As regards this clone: At the DNA level, this CDR3 is encoded by other sequences in the same sample as well. This chain uses TRBV18 with TRBJ2-3; D is uncertain. CDR3 length equals 13 residues. CDR1 and CDR2 from the germline V gene are KGHSH and LQKENI. Trimming removed 3 bases from V and 0 bases from J, with 4 bases in between. The CDR3 reads CASSPASTDTQYF. The CDR3 nucleotides read TGTGCCAGCTCACCCGCTAGCACAGATACGCAGTATTTT.

This chain connects TRBV19 to TRBJ1-5; TRBD1 might be the D (6 bases). Trimming cost V 6 bases and J 5 bases, with 17 bases left between them. CDR1 and CDR2 (germline): LNHDA, SQIVND (reference sequence). The CDR3 contains 15 residues. The CDR3 loop reads CASSPGHHGYQPQHF. The CDR3 DNA follows: TGTGCCAGTAGCCCGGGACACCATGGATATCAGCCCCAGCATTTT. Looking up the rest from reference TRBV19 and TRBJ1-5 gives the full variable domain: DGGITQSPKYLFRKEGQNVTLSCEQNLNHDAMYWYRQDPGQGLRLIYYSQIVNDFQKGDIAEGYSVSREKKESFPLTVTSAQKNPTAFYLCASSPGHHGYQPQHFGDGTRLSIL.

The chain joins TRBV19 to TRBJ2-1; 8 positions match TRBD2. V trimming: 4 bases; J trimming: 6 bases; junction bases outside the gene matches: 5. The CDR3 consists of 14 residues. CDR1 is LNHDA, CDR2 SQIVND, per germline (reference sequence). CDR3 in amino acids: CASSTLAVINEQFF. As DNA, the CDR3 is TGTGCCAGTAGTACACTAGCGGTCATCAATGAGCAGTTCTTC.

This sequence joins TRBV19 and TRBJ1-4, with TRBD1 matching over 9 bases. CDR1 is LNHDA and CDR2 is SQIVND in the germline V gene (reference sequence). CDR3 size: 18 residues. V dropped 7 bases and J dropped 0; count of bases not matched to a gene: 12. The DNA of the CDR3 is TGTGCCAGTAAGCAAACCGGGACAGGGATTACAACTAATGAAAAACTGTTTTTT. It codes for CASKQTGTGITTNEKLFF.

This chain joins TRBV4-2 and TRBJ2-3; maybe TRBD2 (6 bases). Germline V gene data show CDR1 as LGHNA and CDR2 as YNFKEQ. This CDR3 has 16 residues. With 4 bases removed from V and 0 bases from J, the gap between germline ends came to 14 bases. The CDR3 DNA reads TGTGCCAGCAGCCGCACCCGGACTACTAGCACAGATACGCAGTATTTT. It is translated as CASSRTRTTSTDTQYF.